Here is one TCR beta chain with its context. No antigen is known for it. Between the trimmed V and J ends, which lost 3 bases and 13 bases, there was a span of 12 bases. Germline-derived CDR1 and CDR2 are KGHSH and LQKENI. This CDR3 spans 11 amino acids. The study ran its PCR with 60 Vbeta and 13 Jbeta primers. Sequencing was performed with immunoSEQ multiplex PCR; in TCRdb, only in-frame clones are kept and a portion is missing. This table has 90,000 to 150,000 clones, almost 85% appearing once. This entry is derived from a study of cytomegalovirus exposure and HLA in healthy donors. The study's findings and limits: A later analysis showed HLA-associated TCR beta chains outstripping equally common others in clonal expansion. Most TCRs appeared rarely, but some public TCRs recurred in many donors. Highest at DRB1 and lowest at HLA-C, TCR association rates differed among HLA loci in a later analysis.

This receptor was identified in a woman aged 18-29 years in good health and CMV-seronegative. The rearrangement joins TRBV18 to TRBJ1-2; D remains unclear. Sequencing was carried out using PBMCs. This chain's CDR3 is CASSPAKMFTF. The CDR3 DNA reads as TGTGCCAGCTCACCGGCCAAGATGTTCACCTTC.